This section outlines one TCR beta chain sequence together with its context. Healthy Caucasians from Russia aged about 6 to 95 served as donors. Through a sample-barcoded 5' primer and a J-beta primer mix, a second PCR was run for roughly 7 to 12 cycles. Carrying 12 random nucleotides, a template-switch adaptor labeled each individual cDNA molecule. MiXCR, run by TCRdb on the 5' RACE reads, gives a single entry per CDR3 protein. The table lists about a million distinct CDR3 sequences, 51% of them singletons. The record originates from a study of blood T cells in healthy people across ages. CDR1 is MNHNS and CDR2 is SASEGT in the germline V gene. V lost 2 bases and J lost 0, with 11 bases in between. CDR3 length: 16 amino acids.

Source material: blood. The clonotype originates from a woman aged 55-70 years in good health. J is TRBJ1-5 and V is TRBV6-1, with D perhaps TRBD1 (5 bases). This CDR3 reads CASSETWTPSNQPQHF. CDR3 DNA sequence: TGTGCCAGCAGTGAAACTTGGACACCTAGCAATCAGCCCCAGCATTTT.